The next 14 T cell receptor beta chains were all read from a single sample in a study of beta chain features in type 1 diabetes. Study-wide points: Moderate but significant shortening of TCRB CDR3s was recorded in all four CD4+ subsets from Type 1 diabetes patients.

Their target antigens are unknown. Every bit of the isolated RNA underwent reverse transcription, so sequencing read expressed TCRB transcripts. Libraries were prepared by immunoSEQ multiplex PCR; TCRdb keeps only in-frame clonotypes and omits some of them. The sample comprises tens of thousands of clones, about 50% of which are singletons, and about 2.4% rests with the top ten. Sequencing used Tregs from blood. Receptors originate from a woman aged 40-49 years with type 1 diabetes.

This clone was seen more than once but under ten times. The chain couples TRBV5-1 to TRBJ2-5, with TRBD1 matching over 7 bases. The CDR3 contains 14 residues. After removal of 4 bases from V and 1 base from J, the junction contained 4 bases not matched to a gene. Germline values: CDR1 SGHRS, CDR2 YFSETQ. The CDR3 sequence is CASSPGQAQETQYF. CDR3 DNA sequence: TGCGCCAGCAGCCCCGGACAGGCCCAAGAGACCCAGTACTTC.

CDR3 region: CASSLPGQVYGYTF. The CDR3 bases are TGTGCCAGCAGTCTACCGGGACAGGTCTATGGCTACACCTTC. This sequence joins TRBV28 and TRBJ1-2; 8 bases map to TRBD1. The CDR3 spans 14 residues. With 5 bases clipped from V and 4 bases from J, the junction kept 6 bases outside the gene matches. The germline CDR1 and CDR2 sequences are MDHEN and SYDVKM.

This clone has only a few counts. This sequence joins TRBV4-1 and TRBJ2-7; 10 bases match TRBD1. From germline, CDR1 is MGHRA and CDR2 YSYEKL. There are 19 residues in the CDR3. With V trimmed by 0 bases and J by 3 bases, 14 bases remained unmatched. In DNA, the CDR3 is TGCGCCAGCAGCCAAGACAATGACAGGGGGCGATTGGGAATCTACGAGCAGTACTTC. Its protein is CASSQDNDRGRLGIYEQYF.

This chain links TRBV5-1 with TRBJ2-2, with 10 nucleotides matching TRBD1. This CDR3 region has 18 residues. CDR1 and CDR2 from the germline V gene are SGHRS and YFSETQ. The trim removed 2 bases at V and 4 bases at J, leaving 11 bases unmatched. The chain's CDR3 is CASSLFRDRGRGTGELFF. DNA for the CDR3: TGCGCCAGCAGCTTATTCAGGGACAGGGGTCGCGGCACCGGGGAGCTGTTTTTT.

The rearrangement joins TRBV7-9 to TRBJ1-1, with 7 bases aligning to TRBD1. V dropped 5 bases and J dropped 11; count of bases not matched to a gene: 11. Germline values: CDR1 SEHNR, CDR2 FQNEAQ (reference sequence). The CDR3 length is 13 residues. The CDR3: CASSTWTGLGAFF. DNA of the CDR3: TGTGCCAGCAGCACTTGGACAGGACTGGGGGCTTTCTTT.

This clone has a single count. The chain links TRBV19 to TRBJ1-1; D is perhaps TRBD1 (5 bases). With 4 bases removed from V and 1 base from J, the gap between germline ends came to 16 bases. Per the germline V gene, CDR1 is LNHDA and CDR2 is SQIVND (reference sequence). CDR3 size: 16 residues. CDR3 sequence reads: CASSNAAGLPNTEAFF. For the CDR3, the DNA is TGTGCCAGTAGTAATGCGGCAGGGCTACCGAACACTGAAGCTTTCTTT.

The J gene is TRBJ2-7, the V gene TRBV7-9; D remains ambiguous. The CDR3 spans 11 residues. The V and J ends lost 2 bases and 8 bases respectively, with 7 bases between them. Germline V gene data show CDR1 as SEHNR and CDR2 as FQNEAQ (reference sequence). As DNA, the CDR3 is TGTGCCAGCAGCTTATCGGAGAAGCAGTACTTC. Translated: CASSLSEKQYF.

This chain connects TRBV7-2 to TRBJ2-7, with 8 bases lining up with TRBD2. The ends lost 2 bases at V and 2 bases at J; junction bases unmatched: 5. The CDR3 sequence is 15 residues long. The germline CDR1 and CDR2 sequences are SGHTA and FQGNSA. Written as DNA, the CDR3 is TGTGCCAGCAGCTTAATCGGGGGGGACGCCTACGAGCAGTACTTC. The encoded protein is CASSLIGGDAYEQYF. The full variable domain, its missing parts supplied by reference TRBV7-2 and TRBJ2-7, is GAGVSQSPSNKVTEKGKDVELRCDPISGHTALYWYRQSLGQGLEFLIYFQGNSAPDKSGLPSDRFSAERTGGSVSTLTIQRTQQEDSAVYLCASSLIGGDAYEQYFGPGTRLTVT.

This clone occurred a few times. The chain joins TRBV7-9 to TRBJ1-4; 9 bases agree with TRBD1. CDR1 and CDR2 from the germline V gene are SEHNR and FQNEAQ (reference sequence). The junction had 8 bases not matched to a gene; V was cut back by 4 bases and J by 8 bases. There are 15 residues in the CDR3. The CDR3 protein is CASSWPGQGREKLFF. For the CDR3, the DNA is TGTGCCAGCAGCTGGCCGGGACAGGGTAGGGAAAAACTGTTTTTT.

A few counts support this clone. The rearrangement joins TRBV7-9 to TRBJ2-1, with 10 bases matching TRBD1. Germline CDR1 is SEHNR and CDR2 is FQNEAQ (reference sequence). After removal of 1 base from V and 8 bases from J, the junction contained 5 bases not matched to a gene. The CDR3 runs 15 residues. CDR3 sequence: CASSLGWDRGHEQFF. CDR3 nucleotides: TGTGCCAGCAGCTTAGGGTGGGACAGGGGACATGAGCAGTTCTTC.

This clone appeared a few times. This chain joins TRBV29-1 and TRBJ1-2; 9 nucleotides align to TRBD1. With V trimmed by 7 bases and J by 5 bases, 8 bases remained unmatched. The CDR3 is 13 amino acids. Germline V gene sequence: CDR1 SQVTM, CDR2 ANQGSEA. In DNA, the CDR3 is TGCAGCGCCGGACAGGGGTTGGGATATGGCTACACCTTC. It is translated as CSAGQGLGYGYTF.

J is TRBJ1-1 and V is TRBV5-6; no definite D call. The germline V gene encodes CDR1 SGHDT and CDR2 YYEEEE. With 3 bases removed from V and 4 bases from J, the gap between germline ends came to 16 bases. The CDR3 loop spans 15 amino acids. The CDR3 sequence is CASSSRGGSTTEAFF. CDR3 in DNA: TGTGCCAGCAGCTCCCGGGGAGGATCGACCACTGAAGCTTTCTTT.

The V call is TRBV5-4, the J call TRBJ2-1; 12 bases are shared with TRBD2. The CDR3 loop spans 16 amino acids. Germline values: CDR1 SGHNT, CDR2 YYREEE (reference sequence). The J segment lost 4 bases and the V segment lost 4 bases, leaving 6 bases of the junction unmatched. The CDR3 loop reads CASSPTSGGKYNEQFF. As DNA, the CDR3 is TGTGCCAGCAGCCCTACTAGCGGGGGGAAGTACAATGAGCAGTTCTTC. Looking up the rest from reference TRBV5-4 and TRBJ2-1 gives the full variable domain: ETGVTQSPTHLIKTRGQQVTLRCSSQSGHNTVSWYQQALGQGPQFIFQYYREEENGRGNFPPRFSGLQFPNYSSELNVNALELDDSALYLCASSPTSGGKYNEQFFGPGTRLTVL.

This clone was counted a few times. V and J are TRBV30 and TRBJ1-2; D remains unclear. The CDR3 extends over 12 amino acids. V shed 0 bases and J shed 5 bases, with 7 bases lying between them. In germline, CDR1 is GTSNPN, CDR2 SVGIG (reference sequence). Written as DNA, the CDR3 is TGTGCCTGGAGTGTACAGTTGTATGGCTACACCTTC. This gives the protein CAWSVQLYGYTF.